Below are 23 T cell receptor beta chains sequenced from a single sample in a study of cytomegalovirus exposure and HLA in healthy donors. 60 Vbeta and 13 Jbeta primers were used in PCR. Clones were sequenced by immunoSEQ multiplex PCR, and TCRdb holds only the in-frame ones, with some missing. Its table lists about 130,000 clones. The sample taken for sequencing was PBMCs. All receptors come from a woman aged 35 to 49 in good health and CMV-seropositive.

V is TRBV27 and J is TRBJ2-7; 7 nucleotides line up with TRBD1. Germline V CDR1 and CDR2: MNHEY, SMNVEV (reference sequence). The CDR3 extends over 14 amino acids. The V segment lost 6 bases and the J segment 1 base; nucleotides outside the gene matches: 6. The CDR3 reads CASSTGTASYEQYF. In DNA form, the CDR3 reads TGTGCCAGCAGCACCGGGACAGCTTCCTACGAGCAGTACTTC.

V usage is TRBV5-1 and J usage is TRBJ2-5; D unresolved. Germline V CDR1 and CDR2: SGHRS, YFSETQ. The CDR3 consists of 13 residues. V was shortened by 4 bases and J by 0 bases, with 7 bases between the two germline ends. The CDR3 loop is CASSLADQETQYF. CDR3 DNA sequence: TGCGCCAGCAGCCTGGCAGACCAAGAGACCCAGTACTTC.

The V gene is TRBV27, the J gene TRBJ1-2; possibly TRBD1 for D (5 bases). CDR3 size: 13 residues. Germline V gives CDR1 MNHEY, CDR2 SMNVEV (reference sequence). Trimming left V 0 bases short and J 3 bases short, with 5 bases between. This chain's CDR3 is CASSLSGDYGYTF. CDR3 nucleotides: TGTGCCAGCAGTTTATCAGGGGACTATGGCTACACCTTC.

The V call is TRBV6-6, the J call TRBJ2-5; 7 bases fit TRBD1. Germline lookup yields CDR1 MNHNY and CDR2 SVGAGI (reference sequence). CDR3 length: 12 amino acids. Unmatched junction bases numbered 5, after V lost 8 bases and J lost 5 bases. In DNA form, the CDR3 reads TGTGCCAGCGGACAGGTACGGGAGACCCAGTACTTC. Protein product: CASGQVRETQYF.

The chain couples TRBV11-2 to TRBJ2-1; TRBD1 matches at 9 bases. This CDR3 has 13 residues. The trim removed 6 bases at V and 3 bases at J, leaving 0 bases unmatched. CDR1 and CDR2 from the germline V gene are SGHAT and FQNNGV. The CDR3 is CASRTGGYNEQFF. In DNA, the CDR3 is TGTGCCAGCAGGACAGGGGGCTACAATGAGCAGTTCTTC.

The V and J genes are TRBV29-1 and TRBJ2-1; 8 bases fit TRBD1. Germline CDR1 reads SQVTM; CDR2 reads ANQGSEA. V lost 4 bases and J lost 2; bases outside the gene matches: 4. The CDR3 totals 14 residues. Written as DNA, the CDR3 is TGCAGCGTTGTGGGACAGGAGGCCTACAATGAGCAGTTCTTC. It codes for CSVVGQEAYNEQFF.

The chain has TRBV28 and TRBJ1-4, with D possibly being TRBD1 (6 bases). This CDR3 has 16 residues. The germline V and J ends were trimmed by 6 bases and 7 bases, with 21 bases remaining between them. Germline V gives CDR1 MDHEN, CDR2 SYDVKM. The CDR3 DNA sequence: TGTGCCAGCAGCTCCCCCAACGGACAGATGGGTGAAAAACTGTTTTTT. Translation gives CASSSPNGQMGEKLFF.

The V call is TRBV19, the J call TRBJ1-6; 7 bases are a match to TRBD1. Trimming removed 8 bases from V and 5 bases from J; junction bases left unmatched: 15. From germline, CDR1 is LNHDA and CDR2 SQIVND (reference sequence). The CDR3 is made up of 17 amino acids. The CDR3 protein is CASRTLAGTVDNSPLHF. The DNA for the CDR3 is TGTGCCAGTCGGACCCTGGCCGGGACAGTTGATAATTCACCCCTCCACTTT.

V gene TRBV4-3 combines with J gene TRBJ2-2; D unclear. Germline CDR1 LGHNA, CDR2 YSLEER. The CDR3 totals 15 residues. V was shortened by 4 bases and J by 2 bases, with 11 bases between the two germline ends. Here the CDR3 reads CASSPDLANTGELFF. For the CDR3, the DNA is TGCGCCAGCAGCCCAGATTTGGCCAACACCGGGGAGCTGTTTTTT.

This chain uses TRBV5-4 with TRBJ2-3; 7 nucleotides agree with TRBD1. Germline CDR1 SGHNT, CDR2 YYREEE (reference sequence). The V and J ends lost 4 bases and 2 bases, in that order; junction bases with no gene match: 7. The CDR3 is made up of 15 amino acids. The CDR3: CASSPRDSFTDTQYF. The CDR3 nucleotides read TGTGCCAGCAGCCCCCGGGACAGCTTCACAGATACGCAGTATTTT.

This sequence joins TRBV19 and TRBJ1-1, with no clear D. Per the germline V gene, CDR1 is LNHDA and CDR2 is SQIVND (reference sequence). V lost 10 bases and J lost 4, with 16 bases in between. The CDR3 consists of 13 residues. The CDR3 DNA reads TGTGCCACCCGCAATCAGGCTATCACTGAAGCTTTCTTT. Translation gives CATRNQAITEAFF.

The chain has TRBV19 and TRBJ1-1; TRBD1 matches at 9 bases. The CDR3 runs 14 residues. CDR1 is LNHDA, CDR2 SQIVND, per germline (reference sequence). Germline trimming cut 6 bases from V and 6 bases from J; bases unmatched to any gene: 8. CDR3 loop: CASSSDRGTSEAFF. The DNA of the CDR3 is TGTGCCAGTAGCTCGGACAGGGGAACGTCTGAAGCTTTCTTT.

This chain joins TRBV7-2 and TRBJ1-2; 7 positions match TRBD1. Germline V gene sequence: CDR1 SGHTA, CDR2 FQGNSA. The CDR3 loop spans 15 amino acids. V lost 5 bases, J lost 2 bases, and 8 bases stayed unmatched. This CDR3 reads CASSLGGTNNYGYTF. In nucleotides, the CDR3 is TGTGCCAGCAGCCTAGGGGGCACAAACAACTATGGCTACACCTTC.

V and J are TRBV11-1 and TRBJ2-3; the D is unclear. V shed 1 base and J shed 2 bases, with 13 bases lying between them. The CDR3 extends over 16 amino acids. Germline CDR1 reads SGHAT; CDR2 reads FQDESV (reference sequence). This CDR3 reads CASSLGGRHVTDTQYF. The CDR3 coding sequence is TGTGCCAGCAGCTTAGGAGGTAGGCACGTCACAGATACGCAGTATTTT.

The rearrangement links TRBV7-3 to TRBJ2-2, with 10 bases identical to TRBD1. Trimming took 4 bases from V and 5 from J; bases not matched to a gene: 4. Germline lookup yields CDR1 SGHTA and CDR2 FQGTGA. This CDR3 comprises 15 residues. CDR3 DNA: TGTGCCAGCAGCTCGGGACAGGGGTTGACCGGGGAGCTGTTTTTT. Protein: CASSSGQGLTGELFF.

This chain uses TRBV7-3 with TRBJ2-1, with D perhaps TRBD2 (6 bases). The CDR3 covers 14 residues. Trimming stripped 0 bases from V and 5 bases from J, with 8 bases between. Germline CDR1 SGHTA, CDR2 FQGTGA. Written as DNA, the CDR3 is TGTGCCAGCAGCTTAACGCGGGGTCACAATGAGCAGTTCTTC. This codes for CASSLTRGHNEQFF.

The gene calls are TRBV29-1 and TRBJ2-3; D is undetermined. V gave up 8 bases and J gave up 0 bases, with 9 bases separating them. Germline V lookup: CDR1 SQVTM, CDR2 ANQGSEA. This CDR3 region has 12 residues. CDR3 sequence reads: CSSATSTDTQYF. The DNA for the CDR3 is TGCAGCTCAGCGACCAGCACAGATACGCAGTATTTT.

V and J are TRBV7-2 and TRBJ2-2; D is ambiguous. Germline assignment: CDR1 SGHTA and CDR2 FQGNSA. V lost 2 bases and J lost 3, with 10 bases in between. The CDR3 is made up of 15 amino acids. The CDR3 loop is CASSLFDSYTGELFF. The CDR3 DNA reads TGTGCCAGCAGCTTATTCGACTCTTACACCGGGGAGCTGTTTTTT.

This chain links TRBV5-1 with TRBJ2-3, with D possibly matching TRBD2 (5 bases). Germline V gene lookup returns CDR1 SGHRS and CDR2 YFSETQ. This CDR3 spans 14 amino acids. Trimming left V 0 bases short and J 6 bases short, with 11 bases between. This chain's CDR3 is CASSLVLALDTQYF. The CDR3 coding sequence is TGCGCCAGCAGCTTGGTGTTAGCGCTGGATACGCAGTATTTT.

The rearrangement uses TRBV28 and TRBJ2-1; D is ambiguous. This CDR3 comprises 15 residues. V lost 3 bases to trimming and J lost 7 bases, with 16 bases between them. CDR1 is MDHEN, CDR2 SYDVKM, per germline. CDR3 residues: CASSFPGLLQNEQFF. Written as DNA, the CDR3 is TGTGCCAGCAGTTTTCCCGGTCTGCTTCAAAATGAGCAGTTCTTC. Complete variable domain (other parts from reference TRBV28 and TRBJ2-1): DVKVTQSSRYLVKRTGEKVFLECVQDMDHENMFWYRQDPGLGLRLIYFSYDVKMKEKGDIPEGYSVSREKKERFSLILESASTNQTSMYLCASSFPGLLQNEQFFGPGTRLTVL.

CDR3 amino acids: CASSQESGQGNTGELFF. CDR3 nucleotide sequence: TGCGCCAGCAGCCAAGAGTCAGGACAGGGGAACACCGGGGAGCTGTTTTTT. V usage is TRBV4-3 and J usage is TRBJ2-2; TRBD1 agrees at 8 bases. CDR1 is LGHNA and CDR2 is YSLEER in the germline V gene. The J segment lost 1 base and the V segment lost 0 bases, leaving 4 bases of the junction unmatched. The CDR3 consists of 17 residues.

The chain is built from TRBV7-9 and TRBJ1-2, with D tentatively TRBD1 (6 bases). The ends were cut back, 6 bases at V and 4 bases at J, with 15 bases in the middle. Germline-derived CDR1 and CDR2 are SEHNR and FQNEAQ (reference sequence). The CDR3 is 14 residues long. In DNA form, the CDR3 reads TGTGCCAGCAGTCCATCTCAGGGGCTCTATGGCTACACCTTC. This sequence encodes CASSPSQGLYGYTF.

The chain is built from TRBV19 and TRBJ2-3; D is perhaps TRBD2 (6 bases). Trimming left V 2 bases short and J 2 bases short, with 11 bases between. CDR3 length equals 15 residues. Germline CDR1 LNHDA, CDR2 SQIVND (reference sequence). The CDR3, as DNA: TGTGCCAGTAGTATACGGGGACTTCTCACAGATACGCAGTATTTT. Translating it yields CASSIRGLLTDTQYF.